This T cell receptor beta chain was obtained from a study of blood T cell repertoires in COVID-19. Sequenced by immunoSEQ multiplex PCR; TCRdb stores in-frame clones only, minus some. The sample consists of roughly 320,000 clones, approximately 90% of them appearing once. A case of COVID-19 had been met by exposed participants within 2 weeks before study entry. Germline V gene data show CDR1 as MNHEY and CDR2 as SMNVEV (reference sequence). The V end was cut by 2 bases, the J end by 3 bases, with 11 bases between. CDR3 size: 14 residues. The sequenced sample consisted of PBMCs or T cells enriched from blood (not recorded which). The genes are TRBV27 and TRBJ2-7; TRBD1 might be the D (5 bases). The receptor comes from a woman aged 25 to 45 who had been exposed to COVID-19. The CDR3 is CASSLAGKGYEQYF. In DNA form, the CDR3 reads TGTGCCAGCAGTTTAGCAGGGAAGGGCTACGAGCAGTACTTC.